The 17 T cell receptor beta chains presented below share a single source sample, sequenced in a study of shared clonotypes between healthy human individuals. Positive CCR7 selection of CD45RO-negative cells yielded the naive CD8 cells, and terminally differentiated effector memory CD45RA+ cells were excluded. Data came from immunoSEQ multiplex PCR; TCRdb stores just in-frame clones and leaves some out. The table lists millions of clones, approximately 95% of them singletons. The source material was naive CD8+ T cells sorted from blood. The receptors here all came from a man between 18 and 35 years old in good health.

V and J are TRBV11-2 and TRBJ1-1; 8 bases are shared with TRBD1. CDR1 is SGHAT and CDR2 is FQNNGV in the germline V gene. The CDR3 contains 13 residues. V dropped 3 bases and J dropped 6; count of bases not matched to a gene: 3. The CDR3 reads CASSFTGGAEAFF. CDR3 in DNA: TGTGCCAGCAGCTTCACAGGGGGAGCTGAAGCTTTCTTT. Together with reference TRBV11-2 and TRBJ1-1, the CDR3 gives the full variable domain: EAGVAQSPRYKIIEKRQSVAFWCNPISGHATLYWYQQILGQGPKLLIQFQNNGVVDDSQLPKDRFSAERLKGVDSTLKIQPAKLEDSAVYLCASSFTGGAEAFFGQGTRLTVV.

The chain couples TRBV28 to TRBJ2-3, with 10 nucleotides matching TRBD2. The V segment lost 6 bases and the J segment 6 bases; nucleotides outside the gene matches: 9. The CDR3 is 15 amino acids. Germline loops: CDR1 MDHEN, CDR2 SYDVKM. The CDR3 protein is CASSTTSGYFDTQYF. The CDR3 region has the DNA TGTGCCAGCAGCACGACTAGCGGGTACTTTGATACGCAGTATTTT.

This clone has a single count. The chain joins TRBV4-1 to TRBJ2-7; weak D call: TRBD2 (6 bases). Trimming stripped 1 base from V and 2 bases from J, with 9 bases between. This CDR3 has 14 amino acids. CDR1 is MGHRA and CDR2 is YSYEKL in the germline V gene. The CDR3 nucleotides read TGCGCCAGCAGCCAAGGGACTAACCCCTACGAGCAGTACTTC. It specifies CASSQGTNPYEQYF.

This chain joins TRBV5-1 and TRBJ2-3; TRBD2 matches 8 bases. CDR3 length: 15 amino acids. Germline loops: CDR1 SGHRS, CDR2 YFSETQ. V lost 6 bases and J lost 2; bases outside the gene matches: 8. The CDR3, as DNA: TGCGCCAGCAAGTTGGCGGGGGGTTACACAGATACGCAGTATTTT. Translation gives CASKLAGGYTDTQYF.

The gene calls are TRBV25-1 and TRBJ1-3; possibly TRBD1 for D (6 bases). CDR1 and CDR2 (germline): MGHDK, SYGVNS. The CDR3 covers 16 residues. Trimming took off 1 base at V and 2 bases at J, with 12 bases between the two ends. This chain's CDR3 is CASSEWESGAGNTIYF. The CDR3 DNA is TGTGCCAGCAGTGAATGGGAATCAGGGGCTGGAAACACCATATATTTT.

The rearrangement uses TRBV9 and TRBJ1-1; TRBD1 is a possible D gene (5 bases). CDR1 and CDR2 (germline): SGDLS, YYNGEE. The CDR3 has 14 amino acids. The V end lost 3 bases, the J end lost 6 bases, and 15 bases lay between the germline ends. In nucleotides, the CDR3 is TGTGCCAGCAGCGCAACGGGGGGTTGGGCTGAAGCTTTCTTT. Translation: CASSATGGWAEAFF.

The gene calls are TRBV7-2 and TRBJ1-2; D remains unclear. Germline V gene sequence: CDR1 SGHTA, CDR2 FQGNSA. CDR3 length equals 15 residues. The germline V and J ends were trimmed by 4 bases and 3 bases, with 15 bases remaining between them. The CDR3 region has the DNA TGTGCCAGCAGCTGGGGTATAACGGAGGACTATGGCTACACCTTC. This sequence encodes CASSWGITEDYGYTF.

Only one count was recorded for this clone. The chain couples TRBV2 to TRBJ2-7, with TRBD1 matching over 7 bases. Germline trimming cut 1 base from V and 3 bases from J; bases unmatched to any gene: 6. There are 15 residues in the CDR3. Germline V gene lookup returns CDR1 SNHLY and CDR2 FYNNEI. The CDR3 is CASSEGQGVHYEQYF. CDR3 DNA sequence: TGTGCCAGCAGTGAAGGACAGGGAGTACACTACGAGCAGTACTTC.

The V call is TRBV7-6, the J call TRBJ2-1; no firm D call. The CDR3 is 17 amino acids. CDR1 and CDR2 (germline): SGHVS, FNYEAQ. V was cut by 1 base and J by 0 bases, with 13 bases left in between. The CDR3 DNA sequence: TGTGCCAGCAGCTTAGGATTAGCTCCTAGCTCCTACAATGAGCAGTTCTTC. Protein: CASSLGLAPSSYNEQFF. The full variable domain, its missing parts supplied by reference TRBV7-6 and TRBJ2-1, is GAGVSQSPRYKVTKRGQDVALRCDPISGHVSLYWYRQALGQGPEFLTYFNYEAQQDKSGLPNDRFSAERPEGSISTLTIQRTEQRDSAMYRCASSLGLAPSSYNEQFFGPGTRLTVL.

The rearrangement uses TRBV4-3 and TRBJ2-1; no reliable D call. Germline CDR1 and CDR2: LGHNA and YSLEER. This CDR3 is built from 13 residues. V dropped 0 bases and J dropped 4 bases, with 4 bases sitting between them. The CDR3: CASSQEPYNEQFF. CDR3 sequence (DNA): TGCGCCAGCAGCCAAGAACCATACAATGAGCAGTTCTTC.

CDR3 sequence: CASGLSAQTGELFF. The CDR3 DNA reads TGTGCTAGTGGTTTGTCGGCTCAAACCGGGGAGCTGTTTTTT. The rearrangement links TRBV12-5 to TRBJ2-2; D call uncertain. The CDR3 length is 14 residues. Germline CDR1 is LGHNT and CDR2 is FRNRAP. Deletions cut 2 bases from V and 5 bases from J, with 9 bases between.

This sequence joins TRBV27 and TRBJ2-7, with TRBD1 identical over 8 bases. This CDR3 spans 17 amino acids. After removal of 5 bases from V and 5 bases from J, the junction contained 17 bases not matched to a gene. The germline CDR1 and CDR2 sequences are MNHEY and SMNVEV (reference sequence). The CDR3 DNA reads TGTGCCAGCAGTGAAGGTGCTGTGTCCGGGACAGGTGACGAGCAGTACTTC. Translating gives CASSEGAVSGTGDEQYF.

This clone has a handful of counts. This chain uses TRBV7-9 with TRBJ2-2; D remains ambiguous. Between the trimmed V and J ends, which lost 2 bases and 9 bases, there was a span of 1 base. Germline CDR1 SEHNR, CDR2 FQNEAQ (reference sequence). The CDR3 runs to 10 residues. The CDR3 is CASSLRELFF. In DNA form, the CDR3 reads TGTGCCAGCAGCTTACGGGAGCTGTTTTTT.

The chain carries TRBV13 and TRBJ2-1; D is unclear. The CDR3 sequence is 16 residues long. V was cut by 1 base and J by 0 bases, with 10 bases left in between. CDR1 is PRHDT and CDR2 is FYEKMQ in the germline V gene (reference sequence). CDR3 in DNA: TGTGCCAGCAGCTTAGCAGGCAGGAGCTCCTACAATGAGCAGTTCTTC. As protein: CASSLAGRSSYNEQFF.

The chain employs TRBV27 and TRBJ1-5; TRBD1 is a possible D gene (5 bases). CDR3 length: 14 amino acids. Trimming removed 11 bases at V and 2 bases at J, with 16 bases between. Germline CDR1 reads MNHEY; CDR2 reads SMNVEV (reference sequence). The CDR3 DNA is TGTGCCTCCCGCGGGGGGGTACGCAATCAGCCCCAGCATTTT. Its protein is CASRGGVRNQPQHF.

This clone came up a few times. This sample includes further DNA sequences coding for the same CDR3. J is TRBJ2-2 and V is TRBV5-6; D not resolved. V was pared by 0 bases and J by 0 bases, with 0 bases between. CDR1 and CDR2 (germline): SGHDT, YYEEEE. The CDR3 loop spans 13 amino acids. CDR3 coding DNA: TGTGCCAGCAGCTTGGCGAACACCGGGGAGCTGTTTTTT. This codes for CASSLANTGELFF. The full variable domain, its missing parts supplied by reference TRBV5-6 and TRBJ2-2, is DAGVTQSPTHLIKTRGQQVTLRCSPKSGHDTVSWYQQALGQGPQFIFQYYEEEERQRGNFPDRFSGHQFPNYSSELNVNALLLGDSALYLCASSLANTGELFFGEGSRLTVL.

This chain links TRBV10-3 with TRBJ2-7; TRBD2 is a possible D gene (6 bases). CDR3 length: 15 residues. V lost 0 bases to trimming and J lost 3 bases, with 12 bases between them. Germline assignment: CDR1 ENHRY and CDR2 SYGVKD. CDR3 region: CAISESGGGVYEQYF. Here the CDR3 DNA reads TGTGCCATCAGTGAGTCCGGCGGCGGGGTCTACGAGCAGTACTTC.